This T cell receptor (beta chain) appears in the sequencing data of a study of T-cell memory formation after mild COVID-19 (dated by TCRdb to the early 2020s). Background on the whole study: TCR sequence clusters from the two donors were largely donor specific. T-cell clones expanding and contracting after mild COVID-19 in a couple of donors were tracked by longitudinal TCRalpha and TCRbeta repertoire sequencing. The cohort was made up of two young adult volunteers, one female and one male, who were previously healthy.

The paper as a whole reports these results and caveats: The study covered only a couple of mild cases, and larger cohorts including severe cases with pre-infection samples were considered necessary. Some responding clones were detected in pre-infection memory, which suggested that pre-existing cross-reactive memory T cells had joined the SARS-CoV-2 response. The second-wave clones that peaked on day 37 were not confirmed to be SARS-CoV-2 specific. Contracting CD4+ clones turned up mainly in the CM and EM memory subsets, whereas EMRA was where CD8+ clones were enriched. Balanced CD4/CD8 phenotypes were observed for clones contracting from day 15 to 85, whereas a bias towards CD4+ was observed for a second wave of clones expanding from day 15 to 37.

The CDR3 has 18 amino acids, counting the end cysteine and phenylalanine. Only CDR3 DNA remains: 54 bases, in frame from the first base. V is reduced by 2 bases and J by 4 bases, leaving a spacing of 19 bases between them. CDR1 and CDR2 are read off the germline V gene as SGHDT and YYEEEE. A remark on this clonotype: The specificity of this receptor is unknown. Qualities for individual bases were not recorded, and no much larger clone is one base off.

Ficoll-Paque density gradient centrifugation was the method used to isolate PBMCs. The sample was run on an Illumina NovaSeq 6000. Using 5'RACE with constant-segment primers, TCRalpha and TCRbeta cDNA libraries were constructed, with sample barcodes and unique molecular identifiers added in the process. RNA was extracted from every sample with Trizol reagent. The libraries were amplified in two PCR steps, and the second step added a second sample barcode and Illumina TruSeq adapters. The libraries were sequenced on an Illumina NovaSeq using 2 x 150 bp paired-end reads. In the paper's pipeline: Demultiplexing of reads and collapsing into UMI-guided consensus sequences were performed with migec v1.2.7. Using mixcr v2.1.11, the UMI consensuses were aligned to TRA and TRB V and J templates and assembled into clonotypes. A clonotype was counted as expanded or contracted only when both edgeR and NoisET called the clonotype significant, with the noise models trained on biological replicates. edgeR calls used a false discovery rate-adjusted p below 0.01 and a log2 fold-change threshold of 1. As an exploratory analysis of dynamics, max-normalized trajectories of the 1000 most abundant clonotypes were examined with PCA combined with hierarchical clustering. Separately sequenced CD4+ and CD8+ repertoires were used to assign the CD4 or CD8 phenotype of responding clones. TCRdb ran its own pipeline on the public reads, namely fastp trimming at Q25 and MiXCR clone calling, and kept in-frame beta chains. Each entry merges the rows of one CDR3 protein and shows their most common DNA and genes. The V and J calls reflect TCRdb's pipeline rather than the authors' work. This sample has under 300,000 distinct CDR3 sequences in its table, and about a sixth of those were observed once. The ten largest clones add up to 23% of the sample.

Sequencing used PBMCs or a T cell subset sorted from them (not recorded which). The chain is made from TRBV5-6 and TRBJ2-6; the D gene is perhaps TRBD1 or TRBD2, each of them matching over 5 bases. This TCR derives from a man between 18 and 35 years old who had mild COVID-19 (a few samples of this study predate the infection). The sample titles of this study are shuffled in the database, so cell type and time point are left out; the donor was told from shared clones. The DNA is TGTGCCAGCAGCTTCATCCGGGACGTCGCTTCAGGGGCCAACGTCCTGACTTTC. It is translated as CASSFIRDVASGANVLTF.